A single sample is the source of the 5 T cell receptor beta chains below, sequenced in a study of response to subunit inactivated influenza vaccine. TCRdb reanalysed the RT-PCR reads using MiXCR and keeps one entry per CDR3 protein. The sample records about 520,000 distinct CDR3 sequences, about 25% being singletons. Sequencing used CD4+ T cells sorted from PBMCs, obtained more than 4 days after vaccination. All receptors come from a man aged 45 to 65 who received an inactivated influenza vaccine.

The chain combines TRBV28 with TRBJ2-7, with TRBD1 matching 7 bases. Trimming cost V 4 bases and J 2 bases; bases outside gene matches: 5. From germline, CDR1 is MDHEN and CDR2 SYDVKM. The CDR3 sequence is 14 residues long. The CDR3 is CASSSWDSPYEQYF. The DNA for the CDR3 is TGTGCCAGCAGTTCGTGGGACAGCCCCTACGAGCAGTACTTC.

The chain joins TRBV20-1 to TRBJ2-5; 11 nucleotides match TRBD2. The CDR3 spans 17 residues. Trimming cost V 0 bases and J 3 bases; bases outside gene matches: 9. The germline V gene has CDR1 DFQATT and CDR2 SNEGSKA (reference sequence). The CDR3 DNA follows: TGCAGTGCTAGAGATCGGAATAGCGGGGGGGCCGAAGAGACCCAGTACTTC. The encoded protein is CSARDRNSGGAEETQYF.

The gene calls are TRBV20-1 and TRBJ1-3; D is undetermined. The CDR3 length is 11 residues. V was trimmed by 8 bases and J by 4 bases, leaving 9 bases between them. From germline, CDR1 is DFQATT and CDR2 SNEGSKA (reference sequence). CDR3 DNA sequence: TGCAGTCGATACGCCGGAAACACCATATATTTT. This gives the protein CSRYAGNTIYF.

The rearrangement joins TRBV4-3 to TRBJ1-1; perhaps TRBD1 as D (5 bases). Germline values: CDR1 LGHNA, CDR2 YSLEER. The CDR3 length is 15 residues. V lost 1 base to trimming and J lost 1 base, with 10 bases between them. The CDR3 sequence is CASSQGQSKNTEAFF. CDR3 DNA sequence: TGCGCCAGCAGCCAAGGACAGTCTAAGAACACTGAAGCTTTCTTT.

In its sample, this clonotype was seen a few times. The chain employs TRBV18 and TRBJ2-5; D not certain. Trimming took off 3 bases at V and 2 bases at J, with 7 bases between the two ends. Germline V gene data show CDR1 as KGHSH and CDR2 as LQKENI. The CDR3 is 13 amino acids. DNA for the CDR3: TGTGCCAGCTCACCCGTCGGACAAGAGACCCAGTACTTC. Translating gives CASSPVGQETQYF.